This entry is about one TCR beta chain. The data derive from a study of OX40 agonist ivuxolimab in advanced cancers. The CDR3 runs 14 residues. V shed 3 bases and J shed 6 bases, with 14 bases lying between them. Germline assignment: CDR1 LGHNT and CDR2 FRNRAP. The repertoire was sequenced with immunoSEQ multiplex PCR; TCRdb's copy has only in-frame clones and lacks some. The sample contains 90,000 to 100,000 clones, about 88% of which appear only once. The receptor was isolated from an adult with an advanced solid tumor such as melanoma, head and neck, liver or kidney cancer. Source: CD4+ or CD8+ T cells sorted from blood, taken in a trial of the OX40 agonist ivuxolimab. The chain combines TRBV12-5 with TRBJ1-1; D ambiguous. The CDR3, as DNA: TGTGCTAGTGGTTTAGGGTCCCTGGTCCCTGAAGCTTTCTTT. Amino acid sequence: CASGLGSLVPEAFF.